This is a list of T cell receptor beta chains from one sample in a study of shared clonotypes between healthy human individuals. The assay was immunoSEQ multiplex PCR, and TCRdb's table has in-frame clones only and misses some. The sample includes about 2.4 million clones, roughly 93% of them seen just once. Sequenced material: naive CD4+ T cells from PBMCs. These receptors were obtained from a man aged 18-30 years in good health. Some clones in this sample may be carry-over from other donors' samples. CDR3s leave out the opening cysteine and the closing phenylalanine or tryptophan. The D gene is left open where the match is weak. Clone size appears in some rows only: once, few, many, or a class for an expanded clone.

>NA|NA|TRBV18
ASSPTSSFKGLSGANVLT
>NA|NA|TRBV25-1
ASSESSAGPNYGYT
>NA|NA|TRBV5-8
ASSLGTGSSYNEQF
>TRBD1|NA|TRBV18
ASSIGQGNNQPQH
>NA|few|TRBV4-1
ASSQVPGEWDQPQH
>NA|once|TRBV9
ASSVGGTYNEQF
>NA|NA|TRBV5-5
ASNVDYTYNEQF
>TRBD2|once|TRBV2
ASSEGMGLAGLNYEQY
>NA|NA|TRBV28
ASIGVSYEQY
>NA|NA|TRBV5-1
ASSLEGDRNQPQH
>NA|NA|TRBV27
ASKWTANTGELF
>NA|NA|TRBV5-6
ASSEAGAGGNTEAF
>NA|NA|TRBV18
ASSPRAVYNEQF
>TRBD2|NA|TRBV28
ASGTSGSTGELF
>NA|NA|TRBV20-1
SASLRETQY
>NA|NA|TRBV6-1
ASSAPGFYEQY
>TRBD1|NA|TRBV20-1
SANRYRGAF
>NA|NA|TRBV19
ASSIRDSNQPQH
>TRBD1|NA|TRBV11-3
ASSLRTGSYTDTQY
>TRBD1|NA|TRBV5-6
ASSYPGQGVEQY
>NA|once|TRBV2
ASSLMVTEAF
>NA|once|TRBV18
ASSPPAATYEQY
>NA|NA|TRBV5-1
ASSPTAGGTEAF
>NA|NA|TRBV5-1
ASSAGNGETQY
>NA|NA|TRBV4-1
ASSRAGLTNYGYT
>TRBD2|once|TRBV4-3
ASSPLGGRADTQY
>NA|NA|TRBV7-2
ASSLILGYTQY
>TRBD1|NA|TRBV7-9
ASSLARGFNEQF
>NA|NA|TRBV12-5
ASGLVIGAGSGELF
>TRBD2|NA|TRBV5-1
ASSLAASGSETQY
>NA|NA|TRBV19
ASTTSGTVNTEAF
>NA|NA|TRBV6-6
ATGASNQPQH
>TRBD1|NA|TRBV30
AWRGQTNTGELF
>TRBD2|NA|TRBV5-4
ASSLALFPGGGSQETQY
>TRBD2|NA|TRBV5-1
ASSEGLAGETQY
>NA|NA|TRBV7-9
ASSSTGRGTEAF
>NA|NA|TRBV7-3
ASSLITSDTQY
>NA|NA|TRBV30
AWSVRRRTAATNEKLF
>NA|NA|TRBV20-1
SASDRDEQY
>NA|NA|TRBV7-2
ASSLAAGDYGYT
>TRBD2|NA|TRBV9
ASSPSGRLYNEQF
>TRBD2|NA|TRBV4-2
ASSPSAYNLAGEGEQY
>TRBD1|NA|TRBV4-1
ASSQRTGTTLQH
>NA|NA|TRBV7-2
ASSPQGKIEQY
>TRBD2|NA|TRBV9
ASSVARTSGSRDEQF
>NA|NA|TRBV6-1
ASSTRDLPPGYT